These T cell receptor beta chains were read from a single sample in a study of beta chain features in type 1 diabetes. Generated by immunoSEQ multiplex PCR, the TCRdb table keeps only in-frame clones and is missing some. The sample carries some 240,000 clones, roughly 16% recorded once. Source material: naive CD4+ T cells from blood. All receptors derive from a man under 40 with type 1 diabetes. The CDR3 runs from the conserved cysteine through the conserved F or W. D genes are given only for firm matches. Expanded clones get a size class; other rows say once, few or many, or leave the size out.

len	abundance	j_gene	d_gene	v_gene	CDR3nt	CDR3aa
11	NA	TRBJ1-1	NA	TRBV20-1	TGCAGTGCTCCCGGACGGACTGAAGCTTTCTTT	CSAPGRTEAFF
16	NA	TRBJ2-1	NA	TRBV9	TGTGCCAGCAGCGTAGAGGGCTCCAGCTCCTACAATGAGCAGTTCTTC	CASSVEGSSSYNEQFF
14	NA	TRBJ1-5	NA	TRBV7-8	TGTGCCAGCAGCTTAGACAGGGGCAATCAGCCCCAGCATTTT	CASSLDRGNQPQHF
14	NA	TRBJ2-4	NA	TRBV28	TGTGCCAGCAGCTTAGAGTATCCCAAAAACATTCAGTACTTC	CASSLEYPKNIQYF
14	NA	TRBJ1-2	NA	TRBV7-9	TGTGCCAGCAGCTTAGCACAGCAGAGCTATGGCTACACCTTC	CASSLAQQSYGYTF
14	few	TRBJ2-7	NA	TRBV2	TGTGCCAGCAGTGAACAGGGAGTCGGCTACGAGCAGTACTTC	CASSEQGVGYEQYF
14	NA	TRBJ2-1	NA	TRBV29-1	TGCAGCTACCTACGCCCAGCGGACTACAATGAGCAGTTCTTC	CSYLRPADYNEQFF
15	few	TRBJ2-1	TRBD2	TRBV5-4	TGTGCCAGCAGCTTGGCCGCTAGCGGCTACAATGAGCAGTTCTTC	CASSLAASGYNEQFF
14	NA	TRBJ2-3	NA	TRBV29-1	TGCAGCGTTATGGGGGGCAGGAGCACAGATACGCAGTATTTT	CSVMGGRSTDTQYF
15	NA	TRBJ1-1	NA	TRBV29-1	TGCAGCGCCCCCGGCAGGGGCACCATGAACACTGAAGCTTTCTTT	CSAPGRGTMNTEAFF
15	few	TRBJ2-7	NA	TRBV5-1	TGCGCCAGCAGCTTGTATTCCAGTTCCTCCTACGAGCAGTACTTC	CASSLYSSSSYEQYF
13	few	TRBJ2-1	NA	TRBV2	TGTGCCAGCACCAATAGCTCCTACAATGAGCAGTTCTTC	CASTNSSYNEQFF